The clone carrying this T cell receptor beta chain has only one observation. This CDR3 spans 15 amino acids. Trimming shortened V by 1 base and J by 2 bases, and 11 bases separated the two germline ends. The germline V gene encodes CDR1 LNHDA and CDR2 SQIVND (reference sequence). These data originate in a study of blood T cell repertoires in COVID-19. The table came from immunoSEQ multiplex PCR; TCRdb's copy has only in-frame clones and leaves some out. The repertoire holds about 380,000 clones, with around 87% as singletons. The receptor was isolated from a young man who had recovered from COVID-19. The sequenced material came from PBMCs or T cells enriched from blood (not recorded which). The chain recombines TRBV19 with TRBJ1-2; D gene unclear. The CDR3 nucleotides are TGTGCCAGTAGTATAGGCTTTCAGGCGAACTATGGCTACACCTTC. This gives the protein CASSIGFQANYGYTF.